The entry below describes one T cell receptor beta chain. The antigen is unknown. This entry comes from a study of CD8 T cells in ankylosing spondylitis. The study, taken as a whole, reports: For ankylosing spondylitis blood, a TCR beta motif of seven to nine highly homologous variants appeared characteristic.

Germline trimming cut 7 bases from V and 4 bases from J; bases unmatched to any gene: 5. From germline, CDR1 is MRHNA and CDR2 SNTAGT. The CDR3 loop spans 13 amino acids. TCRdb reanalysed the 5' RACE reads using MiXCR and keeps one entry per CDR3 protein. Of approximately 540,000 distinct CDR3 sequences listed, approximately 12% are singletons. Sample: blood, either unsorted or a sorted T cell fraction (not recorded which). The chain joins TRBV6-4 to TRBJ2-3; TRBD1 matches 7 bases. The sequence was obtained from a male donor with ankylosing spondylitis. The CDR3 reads CASKGQWADTQYF. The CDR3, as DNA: TGTGCCAGCAAGGGACAGTGGGCAGATACGCAGTATTTT.